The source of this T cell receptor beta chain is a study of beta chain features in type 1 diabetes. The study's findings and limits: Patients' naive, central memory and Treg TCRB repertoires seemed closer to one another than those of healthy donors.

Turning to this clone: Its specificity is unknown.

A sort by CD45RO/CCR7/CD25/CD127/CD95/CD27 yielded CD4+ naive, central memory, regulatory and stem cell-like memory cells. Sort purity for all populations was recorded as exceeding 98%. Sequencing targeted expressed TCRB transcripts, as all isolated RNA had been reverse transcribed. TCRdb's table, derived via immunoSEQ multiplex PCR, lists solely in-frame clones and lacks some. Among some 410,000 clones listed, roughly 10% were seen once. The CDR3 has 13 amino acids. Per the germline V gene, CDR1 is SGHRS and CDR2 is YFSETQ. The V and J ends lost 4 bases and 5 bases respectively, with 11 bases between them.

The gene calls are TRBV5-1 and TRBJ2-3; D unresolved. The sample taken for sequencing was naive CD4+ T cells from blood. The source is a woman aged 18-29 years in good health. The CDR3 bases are TGCGCCAGCAGCGCCGACACCGGAGATACGCAGTATTTT. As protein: CASSADTGDTQYF.